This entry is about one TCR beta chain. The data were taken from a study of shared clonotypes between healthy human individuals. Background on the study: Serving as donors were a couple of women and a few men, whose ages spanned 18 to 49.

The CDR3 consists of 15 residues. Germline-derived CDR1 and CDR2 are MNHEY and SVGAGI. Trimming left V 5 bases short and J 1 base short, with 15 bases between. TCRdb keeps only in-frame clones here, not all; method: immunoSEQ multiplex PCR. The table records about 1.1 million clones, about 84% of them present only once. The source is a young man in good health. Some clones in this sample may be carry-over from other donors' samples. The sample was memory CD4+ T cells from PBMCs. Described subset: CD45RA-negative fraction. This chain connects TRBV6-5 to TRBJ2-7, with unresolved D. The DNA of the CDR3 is TGTGCCAGCAGTGTTCCCCGGCCGCGATCCTACGAGCAGTACTTC. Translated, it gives CASSVPRPRSYEQYF.